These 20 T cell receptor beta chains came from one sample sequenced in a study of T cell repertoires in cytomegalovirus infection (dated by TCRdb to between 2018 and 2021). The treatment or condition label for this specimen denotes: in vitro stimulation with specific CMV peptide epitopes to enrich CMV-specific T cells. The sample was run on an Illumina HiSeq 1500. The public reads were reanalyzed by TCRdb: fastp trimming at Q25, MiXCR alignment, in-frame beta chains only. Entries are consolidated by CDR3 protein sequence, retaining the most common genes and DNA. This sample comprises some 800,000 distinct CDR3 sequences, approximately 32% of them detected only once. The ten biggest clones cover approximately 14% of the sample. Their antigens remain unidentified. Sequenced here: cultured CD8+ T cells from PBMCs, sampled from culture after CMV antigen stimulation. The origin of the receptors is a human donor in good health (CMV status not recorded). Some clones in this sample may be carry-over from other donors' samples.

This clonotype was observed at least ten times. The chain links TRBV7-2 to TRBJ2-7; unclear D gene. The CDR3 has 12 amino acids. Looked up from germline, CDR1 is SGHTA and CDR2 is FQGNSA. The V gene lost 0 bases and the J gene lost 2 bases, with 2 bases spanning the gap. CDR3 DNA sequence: TGTGCCAGCAGCTTAGCGCCCTACGAGCAGTACTTC. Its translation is CASSLAPYEQYF.

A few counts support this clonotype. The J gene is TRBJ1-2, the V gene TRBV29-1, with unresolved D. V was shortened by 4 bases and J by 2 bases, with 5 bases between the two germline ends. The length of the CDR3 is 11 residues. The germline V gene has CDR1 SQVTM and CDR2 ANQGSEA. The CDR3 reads CSVVQNYGYTF. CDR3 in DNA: TGCAGCGTTGTACAGAACTATGGCTACACCTTC.

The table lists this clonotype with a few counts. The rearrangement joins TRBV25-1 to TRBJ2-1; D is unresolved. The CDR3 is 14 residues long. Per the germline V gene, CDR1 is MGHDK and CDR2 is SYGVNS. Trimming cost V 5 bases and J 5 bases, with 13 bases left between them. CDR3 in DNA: TGTGCCAGCAGTAATTGGGCTGGAAACAATGAGCAGTTCTTC. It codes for CASSNWAGNNEQFF.

CDR3 DNA sequence: TGTGCCAGCTCCGCGGGGGGCGGGGAGGCAGATACGCAGTATTTT. Protein product: CASSAGGGEADTQYF. The rearrangement joins TRBV6-5 to TRBJ2-3; 8 nucleotides agree with TRBD2. This CDR3 is built from 15 residues. Germline CDR1 reads MNHEY; CDR2 reads SVGAGI. With V trimmed by 8 bases and J by 4 bases, 11 bases remained unmatched.

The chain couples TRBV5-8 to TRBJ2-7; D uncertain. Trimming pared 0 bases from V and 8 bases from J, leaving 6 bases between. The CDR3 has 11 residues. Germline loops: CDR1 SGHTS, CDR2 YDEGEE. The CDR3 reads CASSLDPQQYF. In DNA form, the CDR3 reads TGTGCCAGCAGCTTGGACCCCCAGCAGTACTTC.

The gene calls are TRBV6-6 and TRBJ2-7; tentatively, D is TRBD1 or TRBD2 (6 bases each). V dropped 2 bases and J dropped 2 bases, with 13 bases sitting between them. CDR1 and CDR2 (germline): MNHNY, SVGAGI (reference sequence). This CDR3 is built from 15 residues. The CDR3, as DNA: TGTGCCAGCAGTTACGAGGGGGGTTCTCCCTACGAGCAGTACTTC. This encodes CASSYEGGSPYEQYF.

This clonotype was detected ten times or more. In nucleotides, the CDR3 is TGTGCCAGCCTAGCGACAGCGAACACCGGGGAGCTGTTTTTT. It encodes CASLATANTGELFF. V and J are TRBV7-6 and TRBJ2-2, with a weak D call TRBD2 (6 bases). CDR3 size: 14 residues. The germline gives CDR1 SGHVS, CDR2 FNYEAQ. Trimming took off 8 bases at V and 0 bases at J, with 10 bases between the two ends.

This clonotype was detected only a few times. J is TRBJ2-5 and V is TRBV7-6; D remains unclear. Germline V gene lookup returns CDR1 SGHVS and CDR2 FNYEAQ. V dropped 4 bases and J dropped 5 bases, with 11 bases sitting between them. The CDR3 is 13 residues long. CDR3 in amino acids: CASSSLRTETQYF. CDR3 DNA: TGTGCCAGCAGCTCCCTCCGCACGGAGACCCAGTACTTC.

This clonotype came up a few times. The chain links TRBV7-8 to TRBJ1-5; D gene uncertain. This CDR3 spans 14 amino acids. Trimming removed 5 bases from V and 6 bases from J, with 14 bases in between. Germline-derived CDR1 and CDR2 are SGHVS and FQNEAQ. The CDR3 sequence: CASSPEAPTQPQHF. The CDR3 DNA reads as TGTGCCAGCAGCCCCGAAGCCCCGACTCAGCCCCAGCATTTT.

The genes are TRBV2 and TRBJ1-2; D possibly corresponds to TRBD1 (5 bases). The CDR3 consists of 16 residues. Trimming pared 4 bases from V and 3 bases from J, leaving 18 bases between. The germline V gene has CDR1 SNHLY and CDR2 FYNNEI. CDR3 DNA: TGTGCCAGCAGTGGAAGTTCCGGGACCAAGTACTATGGCTACACCTTC. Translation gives CASSGSSGTKYYGYTF.

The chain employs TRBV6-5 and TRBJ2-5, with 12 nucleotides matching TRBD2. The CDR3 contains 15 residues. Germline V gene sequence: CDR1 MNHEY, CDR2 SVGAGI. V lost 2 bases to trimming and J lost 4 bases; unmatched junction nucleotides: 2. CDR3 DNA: TGTGCCAGCAGTTACGCTAGCGGGGGGGCAGAGACCCAGTACTTC. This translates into CASSYASGGAETQYF.

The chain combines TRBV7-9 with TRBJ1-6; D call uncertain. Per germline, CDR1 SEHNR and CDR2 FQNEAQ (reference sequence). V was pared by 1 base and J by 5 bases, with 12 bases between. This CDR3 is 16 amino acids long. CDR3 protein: CASSLEMSGNNSPLHF. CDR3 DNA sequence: TGTGCCAGCAGCTTAGAAATGTCAGGCAATAATTCACCCCTCCACTTT.

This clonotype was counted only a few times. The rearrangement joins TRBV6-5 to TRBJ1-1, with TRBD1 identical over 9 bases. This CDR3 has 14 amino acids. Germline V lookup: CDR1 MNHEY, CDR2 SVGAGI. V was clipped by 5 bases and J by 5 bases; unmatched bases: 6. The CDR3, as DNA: TGTGCCAGCAGTGCCGACAGGGGGTGGACTGAAGCTTTCTTT. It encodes CASSADRGWTEAFF.

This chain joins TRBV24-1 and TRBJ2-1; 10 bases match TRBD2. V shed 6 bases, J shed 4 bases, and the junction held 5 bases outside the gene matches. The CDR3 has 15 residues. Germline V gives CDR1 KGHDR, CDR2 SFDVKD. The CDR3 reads CATSSGGAKYNEQFF. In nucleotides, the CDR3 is TGTGCCACCAGTAGCGGGGGGGCCAAGTACAATGAGCAGTTCTTC.

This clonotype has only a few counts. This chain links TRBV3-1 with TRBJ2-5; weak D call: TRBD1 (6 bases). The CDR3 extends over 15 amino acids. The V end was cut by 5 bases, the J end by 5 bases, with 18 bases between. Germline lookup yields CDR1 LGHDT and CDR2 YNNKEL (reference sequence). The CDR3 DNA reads TGTGCCAGCAGCGTACCGGGACAAGAGCTGGAGACCCAGTACTTC. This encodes CASSVPGQELETQYF.

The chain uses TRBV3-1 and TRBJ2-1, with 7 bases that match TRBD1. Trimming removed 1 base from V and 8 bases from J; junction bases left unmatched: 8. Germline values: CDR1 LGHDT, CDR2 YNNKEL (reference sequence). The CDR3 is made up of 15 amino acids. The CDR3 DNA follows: TGTGCCAGCAGCCAAGGGGCAGGGGGTTTCCATGAGCAGTTCTTC. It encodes CASSQGAGGFHEQFF.

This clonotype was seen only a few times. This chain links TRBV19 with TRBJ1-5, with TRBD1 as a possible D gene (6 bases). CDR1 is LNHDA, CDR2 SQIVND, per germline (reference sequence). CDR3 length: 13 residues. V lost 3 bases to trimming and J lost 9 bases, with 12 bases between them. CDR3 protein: CASSIKGDMPQHF. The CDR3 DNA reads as TGTGCCAGTAGTATCAAGGGGGATATGCCCCAGCATTTT.

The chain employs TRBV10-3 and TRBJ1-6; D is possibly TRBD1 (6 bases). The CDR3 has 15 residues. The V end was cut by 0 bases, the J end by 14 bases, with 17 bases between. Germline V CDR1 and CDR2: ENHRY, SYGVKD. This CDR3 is CAISESLGGSPTLHF. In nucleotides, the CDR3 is TGTGCCATCAGTGAGTCATTAGGGGGTTCCCCGACCCTCCACTTT.

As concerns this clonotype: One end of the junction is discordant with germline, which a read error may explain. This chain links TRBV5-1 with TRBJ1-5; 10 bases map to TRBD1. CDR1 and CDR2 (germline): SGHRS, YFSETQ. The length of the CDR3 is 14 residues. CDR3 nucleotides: TGCGCCAGCAGTTGGACAGGGGGAAATCAGCCCCAGCAATTT. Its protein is CASSWTGGNQPQQF.

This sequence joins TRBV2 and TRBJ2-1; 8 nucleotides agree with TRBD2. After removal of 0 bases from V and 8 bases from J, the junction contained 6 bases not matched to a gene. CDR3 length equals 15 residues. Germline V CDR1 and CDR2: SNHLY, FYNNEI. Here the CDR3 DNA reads TGTGCCAGCAGTGAAGCGCCGGGGGGGCGGGATGAGCAGTTCTTC. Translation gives CASSEAPGGRDEQFF.